The rows below give T cell receptor beta chains drawn from one sample of a study of cytomegalovirus exposure and HLA in healthy donors. Only in-frame clones appear in the TCRdb table, and some are missing; sequencing was by immunoSEQ multiplex PCR. Among 100,000 to 150,000 clones listed, roughly 85% were seen once. Sequencing was carried out using PBMCs. The source of these receptors is a woman between 40 and 55 years old in good health and CMV-seropositive. CDR3s include the opening cysteine and the closing phenylalanine or tryptophan. The order of the fields is J gene, clone size, V gene, D gene, CDR3 DNA, CDR3 protein. D genes are given only for firm matches. Rows may omit the clone size; those that give it use once, few, many or a size class.

>TRBJ2-7|NA|TRBV2|TRBD2
TGTGCCAGCAGTGAATTAGGAGCGGGAGGGCGGGACTACGAGCAGTACTTC
CASSELGAGGRDYEQYF
>TRBJ1-3|NA|TRBV9|TRBD1
TGTGCCAGCAGCGTACGGGGACAGGGGATTCCCCCCGAGTACTCTGGAAACACCATATATTTT
CASSVRGQGIPPEYSGNTIYF
>TRBJ1-5|NA|TRBV19|TRBD1
TGTGCCAGTACCCCCGTGACAGGGGGCGACGGTTGGAGCAATCAGCCCCAGCATTTT
CASTPVTGGDGWSNQPQHF
>TRBJ2-1|NA|TRBV5-1|NA
TGCGCCAGCAGCCCTATGCTGGATGAGCAGTTCTTC
CASSPMLDEQFF
>TRBJ2-2|NA|TRBV5-8|TRBD2
TGTGCCAGCAGCTTGGATCTAGCGGAAACCGGGGAGCTGTTTTTT
CASSLDLAETGELFF
>TRBJ2-1|once|TRBV5-1|TRBD2
TGCGCCAGCTTGGGACTAGCGGGATCCAATGAGCAGTTCTTC
CASLGLAGSNEQFF
>TRBJ2-1|NA|TRBV19|TRBD2
TGTGCCAGTAGTACTTTAGCGGGAAATTACAATGAGCAGTTCTTC
CASSTLAGNYNEQFF
>TRBJ1-5|NA|TRBV6-5|NA
TGTGCCAGCAGTTACATGGGGGGTCAGCCCCAGCATTTT
CASSYMGGQPQHF
>TRBJ1-2|few|TRBV2|TRBD1
TGTGCCACAGGGGGACAGGGGGCTTCTAACTATGGCTACACCTTC
CATGGQGASNYGYTF
>TRBJ2-4|NA|TRBV5-6|TRBD1
TGTGCCAGCAGCTCCTGGACAGGGGGATTTTCTCAGTACTTC
CASSSWTGGFSQYF
>TRBJ2-3|NA|TRBV28|TRBD2
TGTGCCAGCAGTTACAGCACTAGCGGGAGCACAGATACGCAGTATTTT
CASSYSTSGSTDTQYF
>TRBJ2-5|NA|TRBV7-6|NA
TGTGCCAGCAGGTCCGGACAGACTCTGTACCAAGAGACCCAGTACTTC
CASRSGQTLYQETQYF
>TRBJ1-3|once|TRBV6-1|TRBD1
TGTGCCAGCAGTGAAGACGGGACAGGGGACATATATTTT
CASSEDGTGDIYF
>TRBJ2-7|NA|TRBV6-8|NA
TGTGCCAGCAGTTACCGCGAACTAGGATACGAGCAGTACTTC
CASSYRELGYEQYF
>TRBJ2-1|once|TRBV6-1|TRBD2
TGTGCCAGCAGTTTAGCGGGGGCGAACAATGAGCAGTTCTTC
CASSLAGANNEQFF
>TRBJ2-1|NA|TRBV2|NA
TGTGCCAGCAGTGATCGCCTCTACTACTCCTACAATGAGCAGTTCTTC
CASSDRLYYSYNEQFF
>TRBJ2-3|NA|TRBV7-2|NA
TGTGCCAGCAGCTTAAGGCCCACTCGGGCAGATACGCAGTATTTT
CASSLRPTRADTQYF
>TRBJ1-4|few|TRBV4-1|TRBD1
TGCGCCAGCAGCCATGATTCCCAGGGGGCCAATAATGAAAAACTGTTTTTT
CASSHDSQGANNEKLFF
>TRBJ1-1|NA|TRBV11-3|NA
TGTGCCAGCGCACCGGGAGGAAACACTGAAGCTTTCTTT
CASAPGGNTEAFF
>TRBJ2-2|NA|TRBV4-1|NA
TGCGCCAGCAGCCAAGATTACTGGGCTAACACCGGGGAGCTGTTTTTT
CASSQDYWANTGELFF
>TRBJ1-3|NA|TRBV30|NA
TGTGCCTACCGGTCGGGGGCTGGAAACACCATATATTTT
CAYRSGAGNTIYF
>TRBJ2-2|NA|TRBV6-5|TRBD2
TGTGCCAGCAGACCCACTAGCGGGGGAACCGGGGAGCTGTTTTTT
CASRPTSGGTGELFF
>TRBJ1-1|once|TRBV5-1|NA
TGCGCCAGCAGCTTGGCCGACTCTGAAGCTTTCTTT
CASSLADSEAFF
>TRBJ1-1|NA|TRBV6-5|TRBD1
TGTGCCAGCAGTTCCCAACAGGGGTATGACACTGAAGCTTTCTTT
CASSSQQGYDTEAFF
>TRBJ2-5|NA|TRBV5-6|TRBD2
TGTGCCAGCAGCTCAGGACTAGCGGGACAAGAGACCCAGTACTTC
CASSSGLAGQETQYF
>TRBJ2-3|few|TRBV15|NA
TGTGCCACCAGCTTTGAAGCACGGACGGGATGGGTCATAGATACGCAGTATTTT
CATSFEARTGWVIDTQYF
>TRBJ1-2|once|TRBV27|NA
TGTGCCAGCAGCCCAACAGAGGGGAGGTATTGGGGCTACACCTTC
CASSPTEGRYWGYTF
>TRBJ1-1|NA|TRBV28|NA
TGTGCCAGCAGTTTCAGAGGGGGCACTGAAGCTTTCTTT
CASSFRGGTEAFF
>TRBJ1-2|NA|TRBV19|TRBD1
TGTGCCAGTAGTATAGGAGGGACAGGGCGCAACTATGGCTACACCTTC
CASSIGGTGRNYGYTF
>TRBJ2-7|NA|TRBV7-2|TRBD2
TGTGCCAGCAGCTCGCCGACAGGGCGAAATCTAGCGGGAGGTCTCGAGCAGTACTTC
CASSSPTGRNLAGGLEQYF
>TRBJ1-1|NA|TRBV18|TRBD1
TGTGCCAGCTCACCCCTCGGGACAGGGCCTTATGACACTGAAGCTTTCTTT
CASSPLGTGPYDTEAFF
>TRBJ2-7|once|TRBV7-8|TRBD2
TGTGCCAGCAGCTTAGGAGCGGGAGGACCCTACGAGCAGTACTTC
CASSLGAGGPYEQYF
>TRBJ2-5|NA|TRBV7-6|NA
TGTGCCAGCAGCTTAGCGCTAGATCGGAGCAAAGAGACCCAGTACTTC
CASSLALDRSKETQYF
>TRBJ2-5|NA|TRBV6-5|NA
TGTGCCAGCAGTACCGGTGAGACCCAGTACTTC
CASSTGETQYF
>TRBJ2-1|NA|TRBV19|TRBD1
TGTGCCAGTAGCCCCCCCCGGGACAGGGGCTCCTACAATGAGCAGTTCTTC
CASSPPRDRGSYNEQFF
>TRBJ1-3|NA|TRBV5-1|TRBD1
TGCGCCAGCAGCTGGGGACAGATCAACTCTGGAAACACCATATATTTT
CASSWGQINSGNTIYF
>TRBJ2-5|NA|TRBV20-1|TRBD2
TGCAGCGGAGCGGGAGAAGAGACCCAGTACTTC
CSGAGEETQYF
>TRBJ2-2|NA|TRBV4-1|TRBD2
TGCGCCAGCAGCCGCCAACTAGCGGGAGGTAACACCGGGGAGCTGTTTTTT
CASSRQLAGGNTGELFF
>TRBJ1-2|NA|TRBV7-9|NA
TGTGCCAGCAGCCGGACAGCGGATAACTATGGCTACACCTTC
CASSRTADNYGYTF
>TRBJ2-5|NA|TRBV10-3|TRBD1
TGTGCCACAAACCGGGACAGACAAGAGACCCAGTACTTC
CATNRDRQETQYF
>TRBJ2-7|NA|TRBV11-3|TRBD2
TGTGCCAGCAGCGTGGGGGTGGGCGGGAGTCGGGCCGAGCAGTACTTC
CASSVGVGGSRAEQYF
>TRBJ2-7|few|TRBV4-2|TRBD2
TGTGCCAGCAGCCAAGACCCCGGGGCGGGGGGACTAGCGGGAGGATATAACCACGAGCAGTACTTC
CASSQDPGAGGLAGGYNHEQYF
>TRBJ2-1|NA|TRBV25-1|NA
TGTGCCAGCAGTGAAGCGCTGACAGGGAGGAGTGAGCAGTTCTTC
CASSEALTGRSEQFF
>TRBJ2-5|once|TRBV6-5|NA
TGTGCCAGCAGTCCCTCCATGGTTAGCGAAGAGACCCAGTACTTC
CASSPSMVSEETQYF
>TRBJ2-1|few|TRBV7-2|TRBD1
TGTGCCAGCAGCAAATTAGGCCCGGACAGGTTAGGTGAGCAGTTCTTC
CASSKLGPDRLGEQFF
>TRBJ1-2|NA|TRBV5-1|NA
TGCGCCAGCAGCTTGGTGCCGGGGCGACAGGATGGCTACACCTTC
CASSLVPGRQDGYTF
>TRBJ1-5|once|TRBV28|TRBD1
TGTGCCAGCAGGGTAGCCGGGACAGGGGGCAATCAGCCCCAGCATTTT
CASRVAGTGGNQPQHF
>TRBJ2-7|few|TRBV5-6|NA
TGTGCCAGCAGCTTGGGCGGGGGCAGGGCCGTCGAGCAGTACTTC
CASSLGGGRAVEQYF
>TRBJ2-7|NA|TRBV7-8|NA
TGTGCCAGCAGCTTAGGTCAGGACTACGAGCAGTACTTC
CASSLGQDYEQYF